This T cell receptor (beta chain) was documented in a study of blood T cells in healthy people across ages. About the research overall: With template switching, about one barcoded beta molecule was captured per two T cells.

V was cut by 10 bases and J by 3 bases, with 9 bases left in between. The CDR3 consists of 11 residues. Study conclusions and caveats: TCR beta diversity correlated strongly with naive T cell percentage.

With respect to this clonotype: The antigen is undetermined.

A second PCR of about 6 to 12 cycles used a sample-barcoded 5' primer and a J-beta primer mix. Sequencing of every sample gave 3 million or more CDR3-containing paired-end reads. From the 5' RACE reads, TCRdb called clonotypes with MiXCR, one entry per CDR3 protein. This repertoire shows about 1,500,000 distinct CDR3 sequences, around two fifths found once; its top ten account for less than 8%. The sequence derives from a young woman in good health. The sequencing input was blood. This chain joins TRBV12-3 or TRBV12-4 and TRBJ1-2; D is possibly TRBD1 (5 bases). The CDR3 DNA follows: TGTGCCACCAGGGAATACTATGGCTACACCTTC. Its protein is CATREYYGYTF.